This passage covers 21 T cell receptor beta chains from one sample sequenced in a study of read filtering for tumor transcriptome and immune sequencing (TCRdb year 2020). TCRdb records Illumina HiSeq 4000 as the sequencer. TCR libraries were constructed from roughly 0.4 ug RNA using the Immunoverse kit, and molecular barcoded adaptors covering alpha/delta and beta/gamma chains were employed. TCRdb reprocessed the public reads (quality trimming at Q25 with fastp, clone calling with MiXCR) and kept in-frame beta chains. When rows share a CDR3 protein, they turn into one entry using the most common DNA and genes. The sample table contains over 90,000 distinct CDR3 sequences; only one count was recorded for approximately 21% of them. The ten most abundant clones make up roughly 11% of the sample. Sample: a population of CD138-negative cells sorted from bone marrow. The sample's cell subset or site label, decoded: bone marrow mononuclear cells depleted of CD138+ plasma/myeloma cells by negative magnetic selection. All receptors derive from a donor older than 35 with multiple myeloma.

This clonotype occurred many times. V usage is TRBV7-2 and J usage is TRBJ1-5; D is undetermined. Germline V CDR1 and CDR2: SGHTA, FQGNSA. This CDR3 has 15 residues. V was trimmed by 2 bases and J by 2 bases, leaving 10 bases between them. The CDR3, as DNA: TGTGCCAGCAGCTTATCTGGTATACGCAATCAGCCCCAGCATTTT. Translation gives CASSLSGIRNQPQHF. The full variable domain, completed using reference TRBV7-2 and TRBJ1-5, is GAGVSQSPSNKVTEKGKDVELRCDPISGHTALYWYRQSLGQGLEFLIYFQGNSAPDKSGLPSDRFSAERTGGSVSTLTIQRTQQEDSAVYLCASSLSGIRNQPQHFGDGTRLSIL.

The chain recombines TRBV5-1 with TRBJ1-1; D call uncertain. V lost 4 bases and J 5 bases, leaving 15 bases between the germline ends. Germline lookup yields CDR1 SGHRS and CDR2 YFSETQ. The CDR3 spans 14 residues. CDR3 amino acids: CASSPLEVGTEAFF. The CDR3 DNA reads TGCGCCAGCAGCCCCCTCGAGGTGGGGACTGAAGCTTTCTTT.

Concerning this clonotype itself: This sequence may be a read error, since a much larger clone differs from it by one base. The chain joins TRBV5-4 to TRBJ2-1, with TRBD2 matching over 12 bases. V shed 2 bases and J 2 bases; nucleotides not matched to a gene: 8. In germline, CDR1 is SGHNT, CDR2 YYREEE (reference sequence). The CDR3 length is 18 residues. CDR3 region: CASSLRLAGGPTYNEQFF. The CDR3 bases are TGTGCCAGCAGCTTACGGCTAGCGGGGGGGCCAACCTACAATGAGCAGTTCTTC.

This clonotype was seen many times. CDR3 residues: CASSLVAGKDEQYF. In DNA, the CDR3 is TGCGCCAGCAGCTTGGTGGCAGGGAAGGACGAGCAGTACTTC. The chain has TRBV5-1 and TRBJ2-7; the D gene is possibly TRBD1 (5 bases). Trimming cost V 0 bases and J 5 bases, with 12 bases left between them. Germline loops: CDR1 SGHRS, CDR2 YFSETQ. This CDR3 has 14 amino acids.

The chain has TRBV2 and TRBJ1-2; D unresolved. The CDR3 loop spans 13 amino acids. The V end lost 3 bases, the J end lost 2 bases, and 7 bases lay between the germline ends. The V gene's germline CDR1 is SNHLY and CDR2 FYNNEI. The CDR3 reads CASSEGRNYGYTF. CDR3 DNA sequence: TGTGCCAGCAGTGAGGGGAGAAACTATGGCTACACCTTC. Based on the CDR3 plus reference TRBV2 and TRBJ1-2, the full variable domain is EPEVTQTPSHQVTQMGQEVILRCVPISNHLYFYWYRQILGQKVEFLVSFYNNEISEKSEIFDDQFSVERPDGSNFTLKIRSTKLEDSAMYFCASSEGRNYGYTFGSGTRLTVV.

The table lists this clonotype with a few counts. V and J are TRBV14 and TRBJ2-2; TRBD1 might be the D (6 bases). Germline CDR1 and CDR2: SGHDN and FVKESK. This CDR3 is built from 13 residues. Trimming took off 5 bases at V and 3 bases at J, with 7 bases between the two ends. The CDR3 DNA follows: TGTGCCAGCAGCGGACAGTACACCGGGGAGCTGTTTTTT. It is translated as CASSGQYTGELFF.

This rearrangement joins TRBV2 to TRBJ1-5; weak D call: TRBD1 (5 bases). CDR1 and CDR2 (germline): SNHLY, FYNNEI. This CDR3 is built from 16 residues. The V gene lost 1 base and the J gene lost 4 bases, with 14 bases spanning the gap. CDR3 coding DNA: TGTGCCAGCAGTGAAGGTCCAAGGGAGGGGAATCAGCCCCAGCATTTT. Translated, it gives CASSEGPREGNQPQHF.

In this sample, this clonotype turned up many times. The rearrangement joins TRBV10-2 to TRBJ2-1; 9 bases map to TRBD1. The J segment lost 9 bases and the V segment lost 8 bases, leaving 8 bases of the junction unmatched. There are 13 residues in the CDR3. Germline V lookup: CDR1 WSHSY, CDR2 SAAADI. The CDR3 DNA is TGCGCCAGCTGTTCCGGGACAGGGCTTGAGCAGTTCTTC. Encoded protein: CASCSGTGLEQFF.

This clonotype occurred many times. V is TRBV4-1 and J is TRBJ1-1; TRBD1 is a possible D gene (6 bases). This CDR3 has 14 amino acids. V lost 4 bases and J lost 5, with 14 bases in between. CDR1 and CDR2 from the germline V gene are MGHRA and YSYEKL. CDR3 amino acids: CASSPLTGFTEAFF. The CDR3 DNA reads as TGCGCCAGCAGCCCCCTGACAGGCTTTACTGAAGCTTTCTTT.

Ten or more counts support this clonotype. The V call is TRBV20-1, the J call TRBJ2-1; 9 bases are shared with TRBD2. The V gene's germline CDR1 is DFQATT and CDR2 SNEGSKA (reference sequence). With 2 bases clipped from V and 7 bases from J, the junction kept 6 bases outside the gene matches. The CDR3 consists of 14 residues. The CDR3 loop reads CSARTASGVNEQFF. The CDR3 DNA is TGCAGTGCTAGAACCGCTAGCGGGGTAAATGAGCAGTTCTTC.

The chain carries TRBV12-3 or TRBV12-4 and TRBJ1-6, with 7 bases fitting TRBD1. The V segment lost 7 bases and the J segment 6 bases; nucleotides outside the gene matches: 15. The CDR3 contains 17 residues. As DNA, the CDR3 is TGTGCCAGCAAAAAACAGGGGTCCGCTTTTTTTAATTCACCCCTCCACTTT. Protein sequence: CASKKQGSAFFNSPLHF.

The CDR3 DNA reads TGTGCCAGTAGGAATAGCGGACTCGCGAACACCGGGGAGCTGTTTTTT. This codes for CASRNSGLANTGELFF. The chain has TRBV19 and TRBJ2-2, with D possibly TRBD2 on 6 matching bases. The CDR3 loop spans 16 amino acids. The V end lost 6 bases, the J end lost 0 bases, and 14 bases lay between the germline ends. CDR1 is LNHDA, CDR2 SQIVND, per germline (reference sequence).

With respect to this clonotype: A much more abundant neighbour one base away suggests this may be a read error. The gene calls are TRBV4-2 and TRBJ2-7; possible D gene TRBD2, 5 bases. The CDR3 is 14 amino acids. Germline assignment: CDR1 LGHNA and CDR2 YNFKEQ. V was pared by 4 bases and J by 2 bases, with 12 bases between. CDR3 sequence (DNA): TGTGCCAGCAGCCCACAGCGGAGGACCTACGAGCAGTACTTC. It codes for CASSPQRRTYEQYF.

Remarks on this clonotype: A much larger clonotype is one base distant, so this may be a read error. In this CDR3 the conserved last residue, phenylalanine or tryptophan, is missing, so a read error is likely. V and J are TRBV20-1 and TRBJ1-6; 7 bases are shared with TRBD1. Germline CDR1 is DFQATT and CDR2 is SNEGSKA (reference sequence). CDR3 length: 16 residues. J lost 7 bases, V lost 0 bases, and 9 bases had no gene match. The DNA for the CDR3 is TGCAGTGCTAGAGATGGGAAGGGGGCACCGAATTCACCCCTCCACTCT. Encoded protein: CSARDGKGAPNSPLHS.

About this clonotype itself: This may be a read error, as it is one base from a much larger clone. The J gene is TRBJ2-5, the V gene TRBV7-9; 9 bases fit TRBD2. Germline trimming cut 5 bases from V and 6 bases from J; bases unmatched to any gene: 10. The length of the CDR3 is 15 residues. Looked up from germline, CDR1 is SEHNR and CDR2 is FQNEAQ (reference sequence). CDR3 amino acids: CASSRDSRGGKTQYF. The CDR3 DNA reads TGTGCCAGCAGCCGGGACTCGCGGGGGGGAAAGACCCAGTACTTC.

There are many counts of this clonotype. The chain recombines TRBV18 with TRBJ2-1; possible D gene TRBD1, 5 bases. CDR1 is KGHSH and CDR2 is LQKENI in the germline V gene. This CDR3 spans 15 amino acids. V lost 0 bases and J lost 6, with 12 bases in between. The CDR3 DNA follows: TGTGCCAGCTCACCACCGCCAGGGAATGGCAATGAGCAGTTCTTC. The encoded protein is CASSPPPGNGNEQFF.

This clonotype was counted many times. The chain recombines TRBV6-5 with TRBJ2-7; D remains unclear. The CDR3 is 13 residues long. The germline gives CDR1 MNHEY, CDR2 SVGAGI. V gave up 4 bases and J gave up 0 bases, with 7 bases separating them. The CDR3 DNA is TGTGCCAGCAGTTCAACAGACTCCTACGAGCAGTACTTC. Encoded protein: CASSSTDSYEQYF.

This clonotype was detected many times. This chain joins TRBV2 and TRBJ2-7, with no clear D. The CDR3 sequence is 15 residues long. The V gene lost 2 bases and the J gene lost 5 bases, with 16 bases spanning the gap. Germline loops: CDR1 SNHLY, CDR2 FYNNEI. The CDR3 loop is CASSERALLTHEQYF. The CDR3 DNA is TGTGCCAGCAGTGAAAGGGCCCTTCTGACCCACGAGCAGTACTTC. The full variable domain, rest sourced from reference TRBV2 and TRBJ2-7, is EPEVTQTPSHQVTQMGQEVILRCVPISNHLYFYWYRQILGQKVEFLVSFYNNEISEKSEIFDDQFSVERPDGSNFTLKIRSTKLEDSAMYFCASSERALLTHEQYFGPGTRLTVT.

This clonotype was observed at least ten times. J is TRBJ2-3 and V is TRBV7-2; 7 nucleotides agree with TRBD1. J gave up 5 bases and V 2 bases, and 7 bases lay outside the gene matches. The germline V gene has CDR1 SGHTA and CDR2 FQGNSA. The CDR3 totals 15 residues. The CDR3 nucleotides are TGTGCCAGCAGCTTAACGAGGGGGCAGGGAGATACGCAGTATTTT. Translation: CASSLTRGQGDTQYF. Based on the CDR3 plus reference TRBV7-2 and TRBJ2-3, the full variable domain is GAGVSQSPSNKVTEKGKDVELRCDPISGHTALYWYRQSLGQGLEFLIYFQGNSAPDKSGLPSDRFSAERTGGSVSTLTIQRTQQEDSAVYLCASSLTRGQGDTQYFGPGTRLTVL.

The chain couples TRBV5-1 to TRBJ2-3, with no clear D. CDR1 and CDR2 (germline): SGHRS, YFSETQ. This CDR3 has 15 amino acids. V lost 0 bases to trimming and J lost 8 bases, with 16 bases between them. The CDR3 loop is CASSLETPSLSTQYF. The CDR3 DNA sequence: TGCGCCAGCAGCTTGGAGACGCCCAGCCTTAGTACGCAGTATTTT.

This clonotype was recorded at least ten times. CDR3 in DNA: TGCGCCAGCAGCCAGACGGCCAGCTCCTACGAGCAGTACTTC. It translates to CASSQTASSYEQYF. This chain links TRBV5-1 with TRBJ2-7; the D is unclear. The CDR3 length is 14 residues. Trimming pared 4 bases from V and 0 bases from J, leaving 11 bases between. The germline V gene has CDR1 SGHRS and CDR2 YFSETQ.